This T cell receptor beta chain derives from a study of PD-L1 blockade in urothelial cancer. Points on this clone: Antigen unknown.

Time point indicated: pretreatment peripheral blood. General observations from the study: Durable-benefit patients had greater expansion of tumor-associated blood clones at 3 weeks.

Germline CDR1 and CDR2: ENHRY and SYGVKD. This CDR3 is built from 14 residues. V was clipped by 0 bases and J by 13 bases, with 13 bases between them. Sequenced by immunoSEQ multiplex PCR; TCRdb stores in-frame clones only, minus some. In the table there are about 95,000 clones, about nine tenths of which are singletons. Sequencing was performed on PBMCs, taken around atezolizumab (anti-PD-L1) treatment. The rearrangement links TRBV10-3 to TRBJ1-6; D gene uncertain. The clonotype originates from a man in his 60s with urothelial cancer. The CDR3 sequence: CAISESTRNRPLHF. The CDR3 nucleotides are TGTGCCATCAGTGAGTCGACTCGGAATAGGCCCCTCCACTTT.